Sequencing of this TCR beta chain was carried out in a study of blood T cell repertoires in COVID-19 (TCRdb year 2020). In terms of the full investigation: Collaborator samples came from the United States, Italy and Spain and covered acute and convalescent phases of COVID-19. The prospective study material was composed of cDNA or gDNA derived from T cells, B-cell-depleted T cells, or PBMCs. The dataset comprised deeply sampled blood TCRbeta repertoires from subjects exposed to, actively infected with, or recovered from COVID-19. A freely available public database, intended as a resource for researchers studying the immune response to SARS-CoV-2, is where the repertoires were released. The samples were drawn from two sources: the first 160 participants of the ongoing ImmuneRACE study, and 1,000 to 1,500 subjects contributed by 6 global collaborators. A de-identified subject ID, COVID-19 status, age in years and sex were almost always included in the sample metadata. HLA class I and class II types, where available, came from metadata supplied by the sample provider rather than from assay-based typing.

TCRbeta CDR3 regions were amplified from genomic DNA by means of the immunoSEQ Assay, a bias-controlled multiplex PCR. As for the original processing: The number of nucleated cells in each sample was estimated from the amplification of reference gene primers within the assay. To quantify the absolute abundance of each unique TCRbeta CDR3 rearrangement, sequence reads were collapsed and filtered. For each sample, productive Simpson clonality was calculated by taking the square root of Simpson's diversity index across productive rearrangements. What TCRdb holds here is the immuneACCESS table cut down to in-frame rearrangements. Part of the clones is not present; checked against another copy, under half of the missing clones reflect an unresolved V gene, and the others are unexplained. V, J and clone size reflect that table, while D and trimming were determined from the DNA. The sample table holds about 150,000 clones, of which around nine tenths were seen once. Less than 0.7% of the sample comes from the top ten.

Findings and caveats that apply to the study as a whole: The quantity of clinical and demographic metadata differed by source and by participant and was supplied without curation.

Notes on this clone: There is no known antigen for this receptor. Per-base qualities were not stored, and no clone one base away is much larger.

The CDR3 runs 16 residues from the cysteine to the phenylalanine. Just CDR3 DNA is preserved here, 48 bases in frame from base 1. CDR1 KGHSH and CDR2 LQKENI were looked up in the germline V gene. Cut back by 0 bases and 1 base, the V and J ends lie 9 bases apart. One collaborating source in Seattle enrolled patients while the patients were actively infected and followed the patients over time throughout the course of disease. Whole blood was collected in K2EDTA tubes by collaborating institutions according to the institutions' own protocols. For TCRbeta analysis, collaborators shipped samples in one of three forms: frozen whole blood, isolated PBMCs, or DNA extracted from either of those sample types.

Rearrangement joined TRBV18 to TRBJ2-2, with the identity of the D gene unclear. Material for sequencing was peripheral blood. The receptor was derived from a man aged 55 to 69 with COVID-19, enrolled during active disease. CDR3 protein: CASSPPGRQNTGELFF. The nucleotide sequence is given as TGTGCCAGCTCACCACCGGGCAGGCAGAACACCGGGGAGCTGTTTTTT.